This T cell receptor beta chain was identified during a study of blood T cell repertoires in COVID-19. Repertoires were generated with immunoSEQ multiplex PCR, while TCRdb's copy carries only in-frame clones and drops some. The data show about 160,000 clones, roughly nine tenths seen once. The CDR3 loop spans 15 amino acids. Germline-derived CDR1 and CDR2 are SEHNR and FQNEAQ (reference sequence). V lost 4 bases and J 5 bases, leaving 17 bases between the germline ends. The rearrangement links TRBV7-9 to TRBJ1-2, with D tentatively TRBD1 (6 bases). This receptor was taken from a woman in her sixties or seventies with acute or convalescent COVID-19. Material for sequencing was peripheral blood. CDR3 coding DNA: TGTGCCAGCAGCTCAACCTCAGGGGCCCTTTATGGCTACACCTTC. Encoded protein: CASSSTSGALYGYTF.